The clone carrying this T cell receptor beta chain was counted a single time. The J segment lost 5 bases and the V segment lost 1 base, leaving 8 bases of the junction unmatched. CDR1 is LGHNT, CDR2 FRNRAP, per germline. This CDR3 is 16 amino acids long. This entry is derived from a study of PD-L1 blockade in urothelial cancer. Study-level background: Atezolizumab therapy began for patients in the mid-2010s, dosed at 1,200 mg intravenously every 3 weeks.

The table came from immunoSEQ multiplex PCR; TCRdb's copy has only in-frame clones and leaves some out. The sample contains around 45,000 clones, approximately 85% of which appear only once. Time point of the sample: pretreatment peripheral blood. Sequences were derived from PBMCs, sampled around atezolizumab (anti-PD-L1) treatment. The rearrangement links TRBV12-5 to TRBJ2-5; 9 bases are shared with TRBD1. This clonotype was obtained from a man in his fifties with urothelial cancer. The CDR3 coding sequence is TGTGCTAGTGGTTTGGCTACCGGGACAGGGAGGGAGACCCAGTACTTC. Its translation: CASGLATGTGRETQYF. Combining the CDR3 with reference TRBV12-5 and TRBJ2-5 gives the whole variable domain DARVTQTPRHKVTEMGQEVTMRCQPILGHNTVFWYRQTMMQGLELLAYFRNRAPLDDSGMPKDRFSAEMPDATLATLKIQPSEPRDSAVYFCASGLATGTGRETQYFGPGTRLLVL.